The next 11 T cell receptor beta chains were all read from a single sample in a study of blood T cell repertoires in COVID-19. The method was immunoSEQ multiplex PCR; TCRdb's version includes in-frame clones alone and lacks a portion of them. Among around 130,000 clones listed, about 80% were seen once. The specimen was PBMCs or T cells enriched from blood (not recorded which). The source is a man aged 40-55 years with acute COVID-19.

This sequence joins TRBV19 and TRBJ1-4; TRBD1 is a possible D gene (5 bases). The V end was cut by 8 bases, the J end by 7 bases, with 14 bases between. The germline CDR1 and CDR2 sequences are LNHDA and SQIVND (reference sequence). CDR3 length: 13 amino acids. The CDR3 spells CASRTGQIEKLFF. CDR3 nucleotides: TGTGCCAGTCGTACAGGCCAAATTGAAAAACTGTTTTTT.

This clone was observed a single time. V usage is TRBV6-5 and J usage is TRBJ1-1, with D perhaps TRBD1 (5 bases). V was trimmed by 6 bases and J by 3 bases, leaving 17 bases between them. The CDR3 is made up of 15 amino acids. The germline CDR1 and CDR2 sequences are MNHEY and SVGAGI. The CDR3 protein is CASSSPSGKDTEAFF. The CDR3, as DNA: TGTGCCAGCAGCTCTCCTTCAGGGAAGGACACTGAAGCTTTCTTT.

V is TRBV6-1 and J is TRBJ1-5; TRBD1 is a possible D gene (6 bases). The CDR3 covers 18 residues. CDR1 is MNHNS, CDR2 SASEGT, per germline. The V gene lost 4 bases and the J gene lost 9 bases, with 28 bases spanning the gap. CDR3 DNA sequence: TGTGCCAGCAGTGCTCTCCCCTCCGGGACACAGGGCTCGGGGCCCCAGCATTTT. Amino acids: CASSALPSGTQGSGPQHF.

In this sample, this clone turned up a few times. The V and J genes are TRBV2 and TRBJ1-4; a possible D gene is TRBD1 (6 bases). Per germline, CDR1 SNHLY and CDR2 FYNNEI. The CDR3 totals 14 residues. Trimming removed 5 bases from V and 6 bases from J, with 13 bases in between. The CDR3 sequence: CASSKDRPDEKLFF. In nucleotides, the CDR3 is TGTGCCAGCAGTAAAGACAGGCCCGATGAAAAACTGTTTTTT.

The chain combines TRBV6-5 with TRBJ2-1; tentatively, D is TRBD2 (6 bases). The CDR3 consists of 16 residues. Germline V gene data show CDR1 as MNHEY and CDR2 as SVGAGI. The V end was cut by 1 base, the J end by 9 bases, with 19 bases between. The CDR3 region is CASSYLGGGVGSEQFF. CDR3 sequence (DNA): TGTGCCAGCAGTTACTTGGGGGGAGGAGTGGGTAGTGAGCAGTTCTTC.

V usage is TRBV20-1 and J usage is TRBJ2-6, with a weak D call TRBD1 (5 bases). The length of the CDR3 is 14 residues. CDR1 is DFQATT, CDR2 SNEGSKA, per germline (reference sequence). V was pared by 3 bases and J by 3 bases, with 9 bases between. As DNA, the CDR3 is TGCAGTGCTAGTAGCAGGGTTGGGGCCAACGTCCTGACTTTC. It yields the protein CSASSRVGANVLTF.

The V call is TRBV28, the J call TRBJ1-1, with 11 bases identical to TRBD1. J gave up 5 bases and V 6 bases, and 8 bases lay outside the gene matches. The CDR3 is 15 residues long. CDR1 and CDR2 (germline): MDHEN, SYDVKM. CDR3 sequence: CASSPGQGARTEAFF. Here the CDR3 DNA reads TGTGCCAGCAGCCCTGGACAGGGGGCGAGAACTGAAGCTTTCTTT.

This clone occurred a few times. The rearrangement uses TRBV5-6 and TRBJ2-7; TRBD2 is a possible D gene (6 bases). CDR3 length equals 13 residues. Germline CDR1 is SGHDT and CDR2 is YYEEEE. V lost 4 bases and J 5 bases, leaving 13 bases between the germline ends. The CDR3 region is CASSRVGGDEQYF. CDR3 in DNA: TGTGCCAGCAGCCGTGTTGGAGGGGACGAGCAGTACTTC.

The chain links TRBV10-3 to TRBJ2-2; 8 bases are shared with TRBD1. Germline CDR1 is ENHRY and CDR2 is SYGVKD. The CDR3 covers 17 residues. V lost 6 bases to trimming and J lost 0 bases; unmatched junction nucleotides: 9. CDR3 residues: CAISSRQGSANTGELFF. The CDR3 DNA sequence: TGTGCCATCAGCTCCCGACAGGGGTCGGCGAACACCGGGGAGCTGTTTTTT.

The chain couples TRBV5-1 to TRBJ2-5; 14 bases are a match to TRBD2. CDR3 size: 18 residues. Germline V gene data show CDR1 as SGHRS and CDR2 as YFSETQ. V shed 4 bases and J 5 bases; nucleotides not matched to a gene: 13. The CDR3 bases are TGCGCCAGCAGCCCGGGACTAGCGGGAGCTTCGAGTACGGAGACCCAGTACTTC. Translating it yields CASSPGLAGASSTETQYF. Based on the CDR3 plus reference TRBV5-1 and TRBJ2-5, the full variable domain is KAGVTQTPRYLIKTRGQQVTLSCSPISGHRSVSWYQQTPGQGLQFLFEYFSETQRNKGNFPGRFSGRQFSNSRSEMNVSTLELGDSALYLCASSPGLAGASSTETQYFGPGTRLLVL.

This chain joins TRBV5-6 and TRBJ2-7; 7 bases agree with TRBD1. This CDR3 contains 12 residues. CDR1 SGHDT and CDR2 YYEEEE come from the germline V gene. Trimming took 9 bases from V and 0 from J; bases not matched to a gene: 3. The CDR3 reads CATGQYSYEQYF. The DNA of the CDR3 is TGTGCCACGGGACAGTACTCCTACGAGCAGTACTTC.